The 11 T cell receptor beta chains below all came from one sample that was sequenced in a study of T cell clonality in common variable immunodeficiency (dated by TCRdb to about 2015). The library relied on the immunoSEQ multiplex PCR assay. TCRdb's version of the immuneACCESS table is confined to in-frame rearrangements and falls short of the full clone set. An unresolved V gene accounts for under half of the shortfall where checked; the remainder is of unknown origin. This sample holds tens of thousands of clones in total, without any singletons. The biggest ten clones account for less than 15% of the sample. The sequencing sample was made of peripheral blood mononuclear cells. These receptors were collected from a person aged 18 to 75 in good health.

This clone was counted many times. The read falls 3 residues short of the CDR3 end, and the missing part is taken from the germline J gene. This chain joins TRBV29-1 and TRBJ2-7, with 11 bases matching TRBD1. Trimming cost V 6 bases and J 5 bases; bases outside gene matches: 3. CDR3 length: 12 amino acids. Germline CDR1 reads SQVTM; CDR2 reads ANQGSEA. The sequenced CDR3 bases are TGCAGCGTCAGGACAGGGGGCGACGAG. It yields the protein CSVRTGGDE. The complete CDR3 protein is CSVRTGGDEQYF.

This clone was seen repeatedly, ten times or more. The CDR3 is CASSLAKGESPLHF. Incomplete CDR3 DNA: TGTGCCAGCAGCTTAGCTAAGGGGGAATCACCC. V is TRBV7-9 and J is TRBJ1-6, with D possibly TRBD1 on 6 matching bases. The read stops 3 residues short of the end of the CDR3; the missing end is completed from the germline J gene. The germline V gene encodes CDR1 SEHNR and CDR2 FQNEAQ (reference sequence). The V end was cut by 0 bases, the J end by 10 bases, with 10 bases between. The CDR3 is made up of 14 amino acids.

This clone was detected a few times. The CDR3 end falls 3 residues outside the read, so it is completed with the germline J gene. The genes are TRBV6-2 or TRBV6-3 and TRBJ1-2; TRBD1 might be the D (6 bases). The length of the CDR3 is 15 residues. Germline V CDR1 and CDR2: MNHEY, SVGEGT. V gave up 0 bases and J gave up 6 bases, with 14 bases separating them. The CDR3 sequence is CASSYSISPGDGYTF. The DNA read from the CDR3 is TGTGCCAGCAGTTACTCGATCTCCCCAGGGGATGGC.

The sample holds many counts of this clone. Partial CDR3 DNA: TGTGCCAGCAGCACTTTTTTGGACAGGGAGGGAGAGACC. This encodes CASSTFLDREGET. The whole CDR3 reads CASSTFLDREGETQYF. The chain carries TRBV6-2 or TRBV6-3 and TRBJ2-5, with D perhaps matching TRBD1 (8 bases). Read sequence stops 3 residues before the CDR3 end, and the germline J gene provides the missing end. The germline V and J ends were trimmed by 6 bases and 4 bases, with 21 bases remaining between them. Germline CDR1 and CDR2: MNHEY and SVGEGT. The CDR3 covers 16 residues.

This clone was counted ten times or more. Sequencing ends 3 residues short of the CDR3 end; the germline J gene provides the rest. The chain recombines TRBV19 with TRBJ2-5; 8 bases are a match to TRBD1. Trimming removed 6 bases from V and 1 base from J; junction bases left unmatched: 1. There are 13 residues in the CDR3. The germline V gene encodes CDR1 LNHDA and CDR2 SQIVND (reference sequence). The sequenced CDR3 bases are TGTGCCAGTAGCGGGACAGGCCAAGAGACC. Protein sequence: CASSGTGQET. The complete CDR3 reads CASSGTGQETQYF.

This clone was found many times. The read is 3 residues too short to cover the CDR3 end, so that end is filled in from the germline J gene. The chain has TRBV4-1 and TRBJ1-4, with 8 bases aligning to TRBD1. With 0 bases clipped from V and 3 bases from J, the junction kept 6 bases outside the gene matches. The CDR3 length is 17 residues. Germline values: CDR1 MGHRA, CDR2 YSYEKL. The CDR3 loop is CASSQDRGRKANEKLFF. CDR3 bases read: TGCGCCAGCAGCCAAGACAGGGGGCGGAAGGCTAATGAAAAA.

This clone was detected many times. The CDR3 end lies 3 residues beyond the end of the read and is filled in from the germline J gene. J is TRBJ1-1 and V is TRBV4-2; 10 bases agree with TRBD1. The CDR3 consists of 16 residues. Germline loops: CDR1 LGHNA, CDR2 YNFKEQ. Incomplete CDR3 DNA: TGTGCCAGCAGCCACGACCTTCGGGGGACAGGGGCTATA. It translates to CASSHDLRGTGAI. The complete CDR3 sequence is CASSHDLRGTGAIAFF.

This clone was counted many times. The missing CDR3 end, 3 residues past where the read stops, is filled in from the germline J gene. V and J are TRBV7-8 and TRBJ2-2, with 10 bases lining up with TRBD2. The CDR3 is made up of 16 amino acids. The J segment lost 6 bases and the V segment lost 1 base, leaving 5 bases of the junction unmatched. Germline V gene sequence: CDR1 SGHVS, CDR2 FQNEAQ. The sequenced CDR3 bases are TGTGCCAGCAGCTTAGGACTAGCGGGTTACGCCGGGGAG. Protein: CASSLGLAGYAGE. The full CDR3 is CASSLGLAGYAGELFF.

This clone has ten or more counts. The read finishes 3 residues shy of the CDR3 end, and the germline J gene is used to complete it. The gene calls are TRBV19 and TRBJ2-2; tentative D call: TRBD1 (6 bases). The CDR3 is made up of 16 amino acids. The germline CDR1 and CDR2 sequences are LNHDA and SQIVND (reference sequence). Between the trimmed V and J ends, which lost 5 bases and 4 bases, there was a span of 17 bases. The sequenced part of the CDR3 DNA is TGTGCCAGTAGTCCCTCGGACAGAGTCCTCACCGGGGAG. Amino acids: CASSPSDRVLTGE. The whole CDR3 protein reads CASSPSDRVLTGELFF.

Regarding this clone: The DNA ends 3 residues before the CDR3 does, and the rest of the CDR3 is filled in from the germline J gene. The rearrangement uses TRBV19 and TRBJ2-3, with TRBD1 matching 9 bases. Germline V gives CDR1 LNHDA, CDR2 SQIVND (reference sequence). The CDR3 is 14 residues long. This chain's CDR3 is CASSTGQGGETQYF. Incomplete CDR3 DNA: TGTGCCAGTAGTACGGGACAGGGAGGAGAGACG. The full variable domain, rest sourced from reference TRBV19 and TRBJ2-3, is DGGITQSPKYLFRKEGQNVTLSCEQNLNHDAMYWYRQDPGQGLRLIYYSQIVNDFQKGDIAEGYSVSREKKESFPLTVTSAQKNPTAFYLCASSTGQGGETQYFGPGTRLTVL.

This clone was seen many times. Read coverage stops 3 residues before the CDR3 terminus; the germline J gene supplies the remainder. The J gene is TRBJ1-2, the V gene TRBV20-1; D unresolved. Trimming removed 5 bases at V and 3 bases at J, with 19 bases between. In germline, CDR1 is DFQATT, CDR2 SNEGSKA (reference sequence). The CDR3 sequence is 15 residues long. The CDR3 spells CSAPLTLSVDYGYTF. The sequenced CDR3 bases are TGCAGTGCTCCTCTCACTCTTTCGGTGGACTATGGC.